The rows below give T cell receptor beta chains drawn from one sample of a study of T cell changes during pregnancy in multiple sclerosis. The protocol was immunoSEQ multiplex PCR, while the TCRdb copy is restricted to in-frame clones and leaves out a portion. The sample shows 50,000 or so clones, 85% to 90% of them seen only once. The specimen comprised CD8+ T cells from peripheral blood mononuclear cells, sampled in the second trimester of pregnancy. All receptors derive from a female donor with multiple sclerosis, enrolled in a pregnancy study. Each CDR3 is given with its conserved first and last residue. D genes are given only for firm matches. A row's size may be missing; if present it is once, few, many or a size class.

>TRBV6-1|-|-|TRBJ1-5
CATELTGEGEPQHF
TGTGCCACCGAACTGACAGGAGAGGGGGAGCCCCAGCATTTT
>TRBV19|TRBD2|-|TRBJ2-3
CASSIRGLAGGPSGTDTQYF
TGTGCCAGTAGTATTAGGGGACTAGCGGGGGGCCCCAGCGGCACAGATACGCAGTATTTT
>TRBV2|TRBD1|-|TRBJ1-2
CASGRDRESSNYGYTF
TGTGCCAGCGGAAGGGACAGGGAATCCTCCAACTATGGCTACACCTTC
>TRBV10-1|TRBD2|-|TRBJ2-2
CASPGGVTGVGELFF
TGCGCCAGCCCGGGGGGGGTGACTGGGGTCGGGGAGCTGTTTTTT
>TRBV7-9|-|-|TRBJ1-3
CASSLAISTDTIYF
TGTGCCAGCAGCTTAGCGATCTCAACGGACACCATATATTTT
>TRBV4-1|-|-|TRBJ2-7
CASSQTTEPSYEQYF
TGCGCCAGCAGCCAGACGACAGAACCCTCCTACGAGCAGTACTTC
>TRBV5-6|TRBD2|-|TRBJ2-5
CASSSGTSLGETQYF
TGTGCCAGCAGCTCCGGGACTAGCTTGGGTGAGACCCAGTACTTC
>TRBV27|TRBD1|-|TRBJ1-5
CASSGQVNQPQHF
TGTGCCAGCTCGGGACAGGTTAATCAGCCCCAGCATTTT
>TRBV5-5|TRBD1|-|TRBJ1-5
CASSFGQANQPQHF
TGTGCCAGCAGCTTCGGACAGGCCAATCAGCCCCAGCATTTT
>TRBV14|TRBD1|-|TRBJ1-4
CASSLTGSGLGTNEKLFF
TGTGCCAGCAGTCTGACAGGGTCGGGTTTAGGAACTAATGAAAAACTGTTTTTT
>TRBV9|TRBD2|-|TRBJ2-2
CASSASSGGTGELFF
TGTGCCAGCAGCGCATCTAGCGGGGGAACCGGGGAGCTGTTTTTT
>TRBV14|-|-|TRBJ1-6
CASSQGGSNSPLHF
TGTGCCAGCAGCCAAGGAGGGAGCAATTCACCCCTCCACTTT
>TRBV15|TRBD2|once|TRBJ2-7
CATSRGGSEQYF
TGTGCCACCAGCAGGGGAGGGAGCGAGCAGTACTTC
>TRBV9|TRBD1|-|TRBJ2-1
CASSFGQGTYNEQFF
TGTGCCAGCAGCTTTGGACAGGGGACCTACAATGAGCAGTTCTTC
>TRBV27|-|-|TRBJ2-7
CASSFPGRPYEQYF
TGTGCCAGCAGTTTTCCAGGGAGGCCCTACGAGCAGTACTTC
>TRBV6-5|TRBD2|-|TRBJ2-1
CASSLLAGGYNEQFF
TGTGCCAGCAGCCTTCTAGCGGGGGGATACAATGAGCAGTTCTTC
>TRBV7-7|-|-|TRBJ2-5
CASSLGTGGVETQYF
TGTGCTAGCAGCTTAGGTACGGGGGGCGTCGAGACCCAGTACTTC
>TRBV5-6|-|-|TRBJ2-7
CASSPSGTAWEQYF
TGTGCCAGCAGCCCGTCTGGGACTGCCTGGGAGCAGTACTTC
>TRBV12-5|-|-|TRBJ1-1
CASGGRGAEDEAFF
TGTGCTAGTGGAGGGAGGGGGGCTGAGGATGAAGCTTTCTTT
>TRBV27|-|-|TRBJ2-1
CASTSLNMGGEQFF
TGTGCCAGCACCTCCTTAAACATGGGGGGTGAGCAGTTCTTC
>TRBV9|-|-|TRBJ1-5
CASSPNRVGQPQHF
TGTGCCAGCAGCCCCAACAGGGTTGGTCAGCCCCAGCATTTT
>TRBV19|-|-|TRBJ1-6
CASQTGRSYNSPLHF
TGTGCCAGTCAGACAGGAAGATCCTATAATTCACCCCTCCACTTT
>TRBV11-1|-|-|TRBJ1-1
CASSNPLSGRDTEAFF
TGTGCCAGCAGCAACCCTTTGTCAGGGAGGGACACTGAAGCTTTCTTT
>TRBV11-2|TRBD2|-|TRBJ2-5
CASSPWTSGGGETQYF
TGTGCCAGCAGCCCTTGGACTAGCGGGGGGGGCGAGACCCAGTACTTC
>TRBV18|-|-|TRBJ1-1
CASSPPVTEMGAFF
TGTGCCAGCTCACCCCCTGTGACAGAGATGGGAGCTTTCTTT
>TRBV5-4|TRBD2|-|TRBJ2-1
CASSSGGFEQFF
TGTGCCAGCAGCTCCGGGGGGTTTGAGCAGTTCTTC
>TRBV13|-|-|TRBJ2-7
CASSLRNTGPSSYEQYF
TGTGCCAGCAGCTTACGTAACACAGGTCCGAGCTCCTACGAGCAGTACTTC
>TRBV5-4|TRBD2|-|TRBJ2-1
CASSSLAGGLHGEQFF
TGTGCCAGCAGCTCTCTAGCGGGGGGCTTGCATGGTGAGCAGTTCTTC
>TRBV27|-|-|TRBJ2-7
CASSPGGGWREQYF
TGTGCCAGCAGTCCCGGGGGAGGCTGGCGTGAGCAGTACTTC
>TRBV9|TRBD1|-|TRBJ2-1
CASSVNRGYNEQFF
TGTGCCAGCAGCGTAAACAGGGGCTACAATGAGCAGTTCTTC
>TRBV10-1|TRBD1|-|TRBJ2-1
CASSEYRDRRNEQFF
TGCGCCAGCAGTGAGTACCGGGACAGGCGGAATGAGCAGTTCTTC
>TRBV14|TRBD1|-|TRBJ2-1
CASSLLQGAFEQFF
TGTGCCAGCAGCCTCCTACAGGGGGCTTTTGAGCAGTTCTTC
>TRBV18|-|-|TRBJ1-1
CASSPPEGGEAFF
TGTGCCAGCTCACCACCGGAGGGCGGCGAAGCTTTCTTT
>TRBV19|-|-|TRBJ1-1
CASSIIPGSRSTEAFF
TGTGCCAGTAGTATCATTCCGGGGAGCAGGAGCACTGAAGCTTTCTTT
>TRBV9|TRBD1|-|TRBJ1-2
CASSGTGVGYTF
TGTGCCAGCAGCGGCACAGGGGTAGGCTACACCTTC
>TRBV14|TRBD1|-|TRBJ2-7
CASSQEQGFFNEQYF
TGTGCCAGCAGCCAAGAACAGGGGTTTTTCAACGAGCAGTACTTC
>TRBV18|TRBD1|-|TRBJ1-2
CASSPSDRGSLLYGYTF
TGTGCCAGCTCACCCAGCGACAGGGGGAGCCTCCTCTATGGCTACACCTTC
>TRBV20-1|-|-|TRBJ2-3
CSGNSASTQYF
TGCAGTGGAAACTCCGCGTCTACGCAGTATTTT
>TRBV4-1|TRBD2|-|TRBJ2-2
CASSPHGGGAPGELFF
TGCGCCAGCAGCCCTCACGGCGGGGGGGCCCCCGGGGAGCTGTTTTTT
>TRBV27|-|-|TRBJ2-3
CASSLVTGQGVTQYF
TGTGCCAGCAGTTTAGTCACAGGGCAAGGAGTTACGCAGTATTTT
>TRBV7-9|TRBD2|-|TRBJ2-5
CASKAGSGGLQETQYF
TGTGCCAGCAAGGCGGGGTCGGGGGGTCTTCAAGAGACCCAGTACTTC